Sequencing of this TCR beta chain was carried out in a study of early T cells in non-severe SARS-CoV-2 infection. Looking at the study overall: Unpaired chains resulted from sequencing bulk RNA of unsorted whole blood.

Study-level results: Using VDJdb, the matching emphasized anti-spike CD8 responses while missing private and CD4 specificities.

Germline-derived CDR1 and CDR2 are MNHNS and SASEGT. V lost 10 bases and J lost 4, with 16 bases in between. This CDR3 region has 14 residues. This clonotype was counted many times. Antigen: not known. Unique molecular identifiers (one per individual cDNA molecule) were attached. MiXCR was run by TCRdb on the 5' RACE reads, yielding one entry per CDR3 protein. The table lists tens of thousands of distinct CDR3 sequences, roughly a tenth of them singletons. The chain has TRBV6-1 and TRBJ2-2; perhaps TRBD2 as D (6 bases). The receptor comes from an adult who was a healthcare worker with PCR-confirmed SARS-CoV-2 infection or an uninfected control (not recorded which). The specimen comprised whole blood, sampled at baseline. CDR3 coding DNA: TGTGCCACGAGACTAGAGCGTGGCACCGGGGAGCTGTTTTTT. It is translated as CATRLERGTGELFF.